This T cell receptor (beta chain) was sequenced in a study of graft-versus-host responses after intestinal transplantation. Study-level information: Induction using anti-thymocyte globulin, followed by tacrolimus and steroids for approximately 3 years, was given to all recipients. Whole-study findings and limits: Recipient marrow showed GvH clones, some seen first in ileum or blood.

The CDR3 spans 15 residues. V trimming: 3 bases; J trimming: 4 bases; junction bases outside the gene matches: 8. In germline, CDR1 is SNHLY, CDR2 FYNNEI. TCRdb's copy holds only in-frame clones and misses some; the assay was immunoSEQ multiplex PCR. The sample yields over 100,000 clones, roughly nine tenths seen once. About this clone: Its antigen is not known.

Specimen: unstimulated CD4+ T cells sorted from spleen or lymph node cells, collected before transplant. This receptor was taken from a human donor who was the organ donor for an intestinal transplant. V gene TRBV2 combines with J gene TRBJ2-5; TRBD2 matches at 7 bases. The DNA of the CDR3 is TGTGCCAGCAGTGATTTACGGGGGGTAGCAGAGACCCAGTACTTC. Translated, it gives CASSDLRGVAETQYF.